The 29 T cell receptor beta chains listed next were all sequenced from one sample in a study of T cells in localized non-small cell lung cancer. Sequenced by immunoSEQ multiplex PCR; TCRdb stores in-frame clones only, minus some. Seen here are tens of thousands of clones, under 95% observed once, and the top ten hold about 0.73%. Sequenced material: peripheral blood, taken before any cancer treatment. These receptors all stem from a woman between 40 and 69 years old with stage I lung adenocarcinoma.

This clone was recorded only once. Other DNA sequences in this sample translate to the same CDR3. The chain has TRBV7-3 and TRBJ2-5; 9 bases agree with TRBD1. This CDR3 has 13 residues. The germline CDR1 and CDR2 sequences are SGHTA and FQGTGA. The V and J ends lost 4 bases and 4 bases, in that order; junction bases with no gene match: 1. The CDR3 spells CASSSGQGETQYF. The CDR3 coding sequence is TGTGCCAGCAGCTCGGGACAGGGAGAGACCCAGTACTTC.

The V call is TRBV18, the J call TRBJ1-3; no definite D call. Germline CDR1 and CDR2: KGHSH and LQKENI. The V gene lost 6 bases and the J gene lost 1 base, with 7 bases spanning the gap. The CDR3 loop spans 13 amino acids. CDR3: CASSNRSGNTIYF. The DNA for the CDR3 is TGTGCCAGCTCTAATCGATCTGGAAACACCATATATTTT.

The rearrangement links TRBV7-2 to TRBJ1-2; no firm D call. CDR1 SGHTA and CDR2 FQGNSA come from the germline V gene. Trimming removed 2 bases at V and 4 bases at J, with 11 bases between. The CDR3 covers 14 residues. The CDR3 nucleotides are TGTGCCAGCAGCTTATCGCAGGCTACCTATGGCTACACCTTC. The encoded protein is CASSLSQATYGYTF.

This chain uses TRBV7-6 with TRBJ2-2, with 7 bases aligning to TRBD1. V shed 5 bases, J shed 7 bases, and the junction held 4 bases outside the gene matches. The germline V gene encodes CDR1 SGHVS and CDR2 FNYEAQ. This CDR3 region has 13 residues. The chain's CDR3 is CASSPQGYGELFF. CDR3 nucleotide sequence: TGTGCCAGCAGCCCACAGGGGTACGGGGAGCTGTTTTTT.

The gene calls are TRBV7-3 and TRBJ2-2; TRBD2 aligns across 8 bases. After removal of 8 bases from V and 4 bases from J, the junction contained 9 bases not matched to a gene. This CDR3 contains 15 residues. CDR1 and CDR2 (germline): SGHTA, FQGTGA. This chain's CDR3 is CASALRGERTGELFF. The DNA for the CDR3 is TGTGCCAGCGCTCTGCGGGGGGAGCGCACCGGGGAGCTGTTTTTT.

The V and J genes are TRBV7-8 and TRBJ2-1; 7 positions agree with TRBD1. The CDR3 is made up of 15 amino acids. Germline trimming cut 3 bases from V and 6 bases from J; bases unmatched to any gene: 8. The germline V gene has CDR1 SGHVS and CDR2 FQNEAQ. The CDR3 DNA reads TGTGCCAGCAGCTTGAGACAGGGACGCGGCAATGAGCAGTTCTTC. Protein: CASSLRQGRGNEQFF.

The rearrangement uses TRBV30 and TRBJ2-7; TRBD2 matches 8 bases. The CDR3 is made up of 17 amino acids. CDR1 GTSNPN and CDR2 SVGIG come from the germline V gene (reference sequence). The V segment lost 1 base and the J segment 6 bases; nucleotides outside the gene matches: 17. CDR3 sequence (DNA): TGTGCCTGGAGTGCCCTTCGGTGCGGCGGGAGGAGTCCCGAGCAGTACTTC. Its translation is CAWSALRCGGRSPEQYF.

The V and J genes are TRBV7-8 and TRBJ2-7; tentative D call: TRBD1 (5 bases). V lost 1 base to trimming and J lost 2 bases, with 12 bases between them. Germline CDR1 reads SGHVS; CDR2 reads FQNEAQ. The CDR3 is 15 amino acids. The CDR3 DNA follows: TGTGCCAGCAGCTTAGATGGGGCAACCCCCTACGAGCAGTACTTC. It encodes CASSLDGATPYEQYF.

The rearrangement uses TRBV19 and TRBJ1-1, with D maybe TRBD1 (5 bases). Germline CDR1 LNHDA, CDR2 SQIVND (reference sequence). The CDR3 extends over 15 amino acids. Trimming took off 4 bases at V and 0 bases at J, with 12 bases between the two ends. For the CDR3, the DNA is TGTGCCAGTAGTACCGTCAGGGTTATGAACACTGAAGCTTTCTTT. This gives the protein CASSTVRVMNTEAFF.

The chain couples TRBV7-9 to TRBJ1-2, with unresolved D. Germline V gives CDR1 SEHNR, CDR2 FQNEAQ (reference sequence). V was clipped by 4 bases and J by 1 base, with 16 bases between them. CDR3 length: 16 amino acids. The CDR3 protein is CASSSFYDRINYGYTF. The CDR3 region has the DNA TGTGCCAGCAGCTCGTTCTACGATAGAATTAACTATGGCTACACCTTC.

The rearrangement links TRBV6-6 to TRBJ1-5; 7 nucleotides match TRBD1. The CDR3 sequence is 13 residues long. Germline lookup yields CDR1 MNHNY and CDR2 SVGAGI (reference sequence). After removal of 6 bases from V and 5 bases from J, the junction contained 4 bases not matched to a gene. The CDR3 sequence is CASSRGGYQPQHF. CDR3 nucleotide sequence: TGTGCCAGCAGCCGAGGGGGCTATCAGCCCCAGCATTTT.

The chain recombines TRBV7-2 with TRBJ2-3; D unclear. Germline V gives CDR1 SGHTA, CDR2 FQGNSA. The CDR3 consists of 11 residues. V was shortened by 1 base and J by 5 bases, with 1 base between the two germline ends. CDR3 sequence (DNA): TGTGCCAGCAGCTTAGTAGATACGCAGTATTTT. Its protein product is CASSLVDTQYF. The full variable domain, in which reference TRBV7-2 and TRBJ2-3 provide the parts outside the CDR3, is GAGVSQSPSNKVTEKGKDVELRCDPISGHTALYWYRQSLGQGLEFLIYFQGNSAPDKSGLPSDRFSAERTGGSVSTLTIQRTQQEDSAVYLCASSLVDTQYFGPGTRLTVL.

The CDR3 sequence is CASSLEGTSGTDTQYF. The CDR3 region has the DNA TGTGCCAGCAGCTTAGAAGGGACTAGCGGCACAGATACGCAGTATTTT. This chain joins TRBV7-6 and TRBJ2-3, with 10 bases aligning to TRBD2. The germline gives CDR1 SGHVS, CDR2 FNYEAQ. This CDR3 spans 16 amino acids. The V and J ends lost 1 base and 1 base, in that order; junction bases with no gene match: 2.

The chain links TRBV7-2 to TRBJ1-5; no reliable D call. Deletions cut 1 base from V and 3 bases from J, with 4 bases between. Germline V lookup: CDR1 SGHTA, CDR2 FQGNSA. The CDR3 runs to 13 residues. The CDR3 region is CASSLGPNQPQHF. CDR3 sequence (DNA): TGTGCCAGCAGCTTAGGTCCCAATCAGCCCCAGCATTTT.

This chain uses TRBV6-1 with TRBJ1-2, with unresolved D. CDR1 MNHNS and CDR2 SASEGT come from the germline V gene. V dropped 10 bases and J dropped 8 bases, with 20 bases sitting between them. The CDR3 has 13 residues. The CDR3 region is CATTSDPTGGYTF. The CDR3 DNA is TGTGCCACCACTTCTGACCCCACCGGGGGCTACACCTTC.

The genes are TRBV28 and TRBJ2-1, with TRBD2 matching 12 bases. J lost 7 bases, V lost 2 bases, and 6 bases had no gene match. CDR3 length equals 16 residues. Looked up from germline, CDR1 is MDHEN and CDR2 is SYDVKM. The CDR3 spells CASSLGLAGGPNEQFF. For the CDR3, the DNA is TGTGCCAGCAGTTTAGGGCTAGCGGGGGGGCCTAATGAGCAGTTCTTC. The full variable domain, rest sourced from reference TRBV28 and TRBJ2-1, is DVKVTQSSRYLVKRTGEKVFLECVQDMDHENMFWYRQDPGLGLRLIYFSYDVKMKEKGDIPEGYSVSREKKERFSLILESASTNQTSMYLCASSLGLAGGPNEQFFGPGTRLTVL.

V and J are TRBV18 and TRBJ1-1; tentative D call: TRBD1 (5 bases). Trimming took off 2 bases at V and 0 bases at J, with 10 bases between the two ends. The V gene's germline CDR1 is KGHSH and CDR2 LQKENI. This CDR3 contains 15 residues. The chain's CDR3 is CASSPWEGLNTEAFF. CDR3 bases: TGTGCCAGCTCACCATGGGAGGGACTGAACACTGAAGCTTTCTTT.

V is TRBV10-3 and J is TRBJ1-5, with TRBD1 matching 7 bases. CDR3 length: 16 amino acids. Losses at the gene ends were 5 bases for V and 5 bases for J; bases not matched to a gene: 12. From germline, CDR1 is ENHRY and CDR2 SYGVKD. CDR3 sequence (DNA): TGTGCCATCAGTTCCCAGGGGGGGGGATCTCATCAGCCCCAGCATTTT. This translates into CAISSQGGGSHQPQHF.

The CDR3 nucleotides read TGTGCCAGCAGCTTAAATGGGGTCGGGGAGACCCAGTACTTC. The encoded protein is CASSLNGVGETQYF. The rearrangement joins TRBV7-2 to TRBJ2-5; D is undetermined. V was clipped by 2 bases and J by 5 bases, with 12 bases between them. Per germline, CDR1 SGHTA and CDR2 FQGNSA. The CDR3 totals 14 residues.

The chain employs TRBV5-5 and TRBJ2-7; D is unresolved. CDR1 is SGHKS, CDR2 YYEKEE, per germline (reference sequence). Deletions cut 4 bases from V and 6 bases from J, with 11 bases between. The CDR3 extends over 12 amino acids. CDR3: CASSPQGPEQYF. CDR3 bases: TGTGCCAGCAGCCCTCAAGGTCCCGAGCAGTACTTC.

The V gene is TRBV18, the J gene TRBJ2-2, with D maybe TRBD1 (6 bases). CDR3 length: 16 amino acids. Germline V gene data show CDR1 as KGHSH and CDR2 as LQKENI. Trimming took off 1 base at V and 4 bases at J, with 13 bases between the two ends. CDR3 bases: TGTGCCAGCTCACCACTCGAAACAGGGCCCACCGGGGAGCTGTTTTTT. Amino acids: CASSPLETGPTGELFF.

This chain uses TRBV6-5 with TRBJ2-1, with unresolved D. V was cut by 0 bases and J by 3 bases, with 12 bases left in between. The CDR3 length is 16 residues. The germline gives CDR1 MNHEY, CDR2 SVGAGI. The CDR3: CASSYSSSAVYNEQFF. The CDR3 region has the DNA TGTGCCAGCAGTTACTCTTCCTCGGCAGTCTACAATGAGCAGTTCTTC.

This clone was found a few times. V gene TRBV28 combines with J gene TRBJ1-5, with D perhaps matching TRBD1 (6 bases). This CDR3 comprises 14 residues. Germline V lookup: CDR1 MDHEN, CDR2 SYDVKM. The ends were cut back, 5 bases at V and 5 bases at J, with 13 bases in the middle. CDR3 sequence: CASSPAQGYQPQHF. In DNA form, the CDR3 reads TGTGCCAGCAGTCCGGCCCAGGGGTATCAGCCCCAGCATTTT.

V and J are TRBV10-1 and TRBJ1-2; possibly TRBD1 for D (6 bases). The germline V gene has CDR1 WNHNN and CDR2 SYGVQD (reference sequence). V shed 0 bases and J shed 8 bases, with 22 bases lying between them. The CDR3 consists of 17 residues. CDR3 loop: CASSESGNLWTVLGYTF. The CDR3 nucleotides read TGCGCCAGCAGTGAGTCCGGTAATTTATGGACAGTACTCGGCTACACCTTC.

This rearrangement joins TRBV27 to TRBJ1-6, with TRBD1 identical over 7 bases. V shed 5 bases, J shed 8 bases, and the junction held 6 bases outside the gene matches. Germline lookup yields CDR1 MNHEY and CDR2 SMNVEV (reference sequence). The CDR3 is 14 residues long. As DNA, the CDR3 is TGTGCCAGCAGTCTACAGGGGTGGGATTCACCCCTCCACTTT. Translated: CASSLQGWDSPLHF.

This chain links TRBV6-5 with TRBJ1-6; D not resolved. This CDR3 has 16 residues. Germline loops: CDR1 MNHEY, CDR2 SVGAGI. V lost 2 bases to trimming and J lost 0 bases, with 8 bases between them. CDR3 coding DNA: TGTGCCAGCAGTTACGAGGGTAGCTCCTATAATTCACCCCTCCACTTT. Residues: CASSYEGSSYNSPLHF.

The rearrangement links TRBV4-3 to TRBJ2-1; maybe TRBD1 (6 bases). Trimming left V 0 bases short and J 2 bases short, with 11 bases between. CDR3 length: 16 amino acids. Germline V gives CDR1 LGHNA, CDR2 YSLEER. The CDR3 reads CASSQDRQVTYNEQFF. CDR3 DNA: TGCGCCAGCAGCCAAGATCGACAGGTCACCTACAATGAGCAGTTCTTC.

The J gene is TRBJ2-7, the V gene TRBV19; tentatively, D is TRBD2 (5 bases). CDR1 and CDR2 from the germline V gene are LNHDA and SQIVND (reference sequence). This CDR3 has 15 residues. V lost 4 bases and J 0 bases, leaving 13 bases between the germline ends. CDR3 amino acids: CASSRTSSPSYEQYF. The CDR3 nucleotides read TGTGCCAGTAGTAGGACTTCTAGCCCCTCCTACGAGCAGTACTTC.

The chain employs TRBV5-4 and TRBJ1-6; D is unclear. Germline values: CDR1 SGHNT, CDR2 YYREEE (reference sequence). This CDR3 is 15 amino acids long. V lost 4 bases and J 9 bases, leaving 17 bases between the germline ends. In nucleotides, the CDR3 is TGTGCCAGCAGCAAACGGGGAGCGGCGGGTTCACCCCTCCACTTT. It yields the protein CASSKRGAAGSPLHF.